This is a list of T cell receptor beta chains from one sample in a study of CD8 T cells in ankylosing spondylitis. TCRdb passed the 5' RACE reads through MiXCR, listing each CDR3 protein once. This table holds approximately 200,000 distinct CDR3 sequences, about an eighth found once. Sequenced: blood, either unsorted or a sorted T cell fraction (not recorded which). The receptors derive from a female donor with ankylosing spondylitis or in good health (not recorded which). CDR3s include the opening cysteine and the closing phenylalanine or tryptophan. Each record gives: J gene, clone size, V gene, D gene, CDR3 protein, CDR3 DNA. The D gene is left open where the match is weak. Size is omitted from some rows. Given values are once, few, many or a class for expanded clones.

TRBJ2-3	NA	TRBV20-1	TRBD2	CSATAGELNTDTQYF	TGCAGTGCTACAGCGGGAGAGCTAAACACAGATACGCAGTATTTT
TRBJ2-5	few	TRBV7-2	NA	CASSLQGFAQETQYF	TGTGCCAGCAGCTTACAGGGTTTCGCCCAAGAGACCCAGTACTTC
TRBJ1-1	many	TRBV5-1	NA	CASTGGGPEAFF	TGCGCCAGCACCGGCGGGGGGCCCGAAGCTTTCTTT
TRBJ1-5	NA	TRBV6-1	NA	CASSEETNSNQPQHF	TGTGCCAGCAGTGAAGAAACGAATAGCAATCAGCCCCAGCATTTT
TRBJ1-3	few	TRBV7-2	TRBD1	CASSRNQGDTIYF	TGTGCCAGCAGCCGGAACCAGGGGGACACCATATATTTT
TRBJ2-1	NA	TRBV5-1	TRBD2	CASSLGGLASGNEQFF	TGCGCCAGCAGCTTGGGGGGACTAGCGAGTGGCAATGAGCAGTTCTTC
TRBJ1-5	many	TRBV6-2/TRBV6-3	TRBD1	CASSTRQGGVQPQHF	TGTGCCAGCAGTACCAGACAGGGAGGGGTTCAGCCCCAGCATTTT
TRBJ2-5	many	TRBV3-1	NA	CASSQDSLGRTQETQYF	TGTGCCAGCAGCCAAGATTCCCTTGGCAGGACCCAAGAGACCCAGTACTTC
TRBJ2-7	NA	TRBV12-3/TRBV12-4	TRBD2	CASSLSGKSSYEQYF	TGTGCCAGCAGTTTGAGCGGGAAGAGCTCCTACGAGCAGTACTTC
TRBJ2-5	NA	TRBV9	TRBD2	CASSVAAGGPVETQYF	TGTGCCAGCAGCGTAGCGGCGGGAGGGCCGGTGGAGACCCAGTACTTC
TRBJ2-1	many	TRBV6-2/TRBV6-3	NA	CASISRRRVNTYNEQFF	TGTGCCAGCATCTCCCGGAGGCGGGTAAATACTTACAATGAGCAGTTCTTC
TRBJ1-5	many	TRBV7-2	TRBD1	CASSLGDRGHQPQHF	TGTGCCAGCAGCTTAGGGGACAGGGGTCATCAGCCCCAGCATTTT
TRBJ1-4	few	TRBV4-3	TRBD1	CASSPHPDREYYEKLFF	TGCGCCAGCAGCCCCCATCCGGACAGGGAATATTATGAAAAACTGTTTTTT
TRBJ1-1	many	TRBV29-1	TRBD1	CSAGQGGTEAFF	TGCAGCGCCGGACAGGGAGGGACTGAAGCTTTCTTT
TRBJ2-5	NA	TRBV20-1	TRBD1	CSAAIRDREETQYF	TGCAGTGCTGCTATCCGGGACAGGGAAGAGACCCAGTACTTC
TRBJ2-1	many	TRBV7-8	TRBD1	CASSLTTGARDEQFF	TGTGCCAGCAGCTTAACGACAGGGGCTAGGGATGAGCAGTTCTTC
TRBJ2-2	many	TRBV24-1	TRBD2	CATSDGLAGHTGELFF	TGTGCCACCAGTGATGGACTAGCGGGCCACACCGGGGAGCTGTTTTTT
TRBJ2-2	few	TRBV5-1	NA	CASSPLALANTGELFF	TGCGCCAGCAGCCCACTAGCCCTCGCGAACACCGGGGAGCTGTTTTTT
TRBJ2-1	many	TRBV9	NA	CASSVLEGGGNNEQFF	TGTGCCAGCAGCGTCCTAGAGGGGGGAGGGAACAATGAGCAGTTCTTC
TRBJ2-3	many	TRBV29-1	TRBD1	CSVEDTTGADTQYF	TGCAGCGTTGAAGACACAACAGGGGCAGATACGCAGTATTTT
TRBJ2-1	NA	TRBV5-5	TRBD2	CASSSSSGNQNNEQFF	TGTGCCAGCAGCTCTTCTAGCGGGAATCAAAACAATGAGCAGTTCTTC
TRBJ1-3	NA	TRBV5-5	TRBD1	CASSLDTQTGASGNTIYF	TGTGCCAGCAGCTTGGACACCCAAACAGGGGCCTCTGGAAACACCATATATTTT
TRBJ2-1	many	TRBV6-1	NA	CASSQYRDLTYNEQFF	TGTGCCAGCAGCCAGTACCGGGACCTTACCTACAATGAGCAGTTCTTC
TRBJ1-2	few	TRBV20-1	NA	CSARDPFYYGYTF	TGCAGTGCTAGAGATCCGTTCTACTATGGCTACACCTTC
TRBJ2-7	NA	TRBV18	TRBD1	CASSAAWDRGSYEQYF	TGTGCCAGCTCAGCCGCTTGGGACAGGGGGTCCTACGAGCAGTACTTC
TRBJ2-1	many	TRBV24-1	NA	CATSQIREQFF	TGTGCCACCAGCCAGATCAGGGAGCAGTTCTTC
TRBJ2-1	many	TRBV10-3	TRBD1	CAPHPTGGEDEQFF	TGTGCCCCCCATCCCACAGGGGGCGAGGATGAGCAGTTCTTC
TRBJ2-5	many	TRBV13	TRBD2	CASSSGRARETQYF	TGTGCCAGCAGCTCCGGGAGGGCCAGGGAGACCCAGTACTTC
TRBJ2-5	NA	TRBV20-1	TRBD1	CSAMTGFSGETQYF	TGCAGTGCTATGACAGGGTTTTCGGGAGAGACCCAGTACTTC
TRBJ2-5	NA	TRBV30	NA	CAWSGGFQETQYF	TGTGCCTGGAGTGGAGGATTTCAAGAGACCCAGTACTTC
TRBJ1-1	NA	TRBV7-2	NA	CASSRAQGKETEAFF	TGTGCCAGCAGCCGAGCCCAGGGAAAGGAGACTGAAGCTTTCTTT
TRBJ1-2	many	TRBV11-2	NA	CASSLGPGRGIRYTF	TGTGCCAGCAGCTTAGGGCCGGGTCGAGGCATACGTTACACCTTC
TRBJ1-4	many	TRBV7-2	NA	CASSLATGEKLFF	TGTGCCAGCAGCTTAGCCACAGGGGAAAAACTGTTTTTT
TRBJ2-1	few	TRBV27	NA	CASSFVPISYNEQFF	TGTGCCAGCAGTTTCGTCCCGATATCCTACAATGAGCAGTTCTTC
TRBJ1-1	many	TRBV20-1	TRBD1	CSARRGQVNTEAFF	TGCAGTGCTAGAAGGGGGCAAGTGAACACTGAAGCTTTCTTT
TRBJ1-5	few	TRBV5-1	NA	CASRSGTENQPQHF	TGCGCCAGCAGGAGTGGGACGGAGAATCAGCCCCAGCATTTT
TRBJ2-4	few	TRBV5-6	NA	CASSLVPRTDIQYF	TGTGCCAGCAGCTTGGTTCCTCGAACGGACATTCAGTACTTC
TRBJ1-5	NA	TRBV19	NA	CASNRGGNSNQPQHF	TGTGCCAGTAACCGGGGGGGAAATAGCAATCAGCCCCAGCATTTT
TRBJ1-4	many	TRBV12-3/TRBV12-4	TRBD1	CASSGTGQGEKLFF	TGTGCCAGCAGCGGGACAGGGCAAGGTGAAAAACTGTTTTTT
TRBJ1-6	many	TRBV12-3/TRBV12-4	NA	CASTSGGKNSPLHF	TGTGCCAGCACTTCCGGGGGAAAAAATTCACCCCTCCACTTT